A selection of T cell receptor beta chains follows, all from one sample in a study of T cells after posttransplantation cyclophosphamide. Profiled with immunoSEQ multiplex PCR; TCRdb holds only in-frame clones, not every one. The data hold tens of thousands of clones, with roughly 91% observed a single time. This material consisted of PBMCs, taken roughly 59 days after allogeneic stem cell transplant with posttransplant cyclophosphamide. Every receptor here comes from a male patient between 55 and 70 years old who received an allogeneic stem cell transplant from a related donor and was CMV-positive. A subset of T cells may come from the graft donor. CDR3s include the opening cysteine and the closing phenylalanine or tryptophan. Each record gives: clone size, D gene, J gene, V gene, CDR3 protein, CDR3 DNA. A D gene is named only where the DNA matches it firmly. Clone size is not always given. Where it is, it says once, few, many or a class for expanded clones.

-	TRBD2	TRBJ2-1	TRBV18	CASSPGTSGGNEQFF	TGTGCCAGCTCACCAGGCACTAGCGGGGGCAATGAGCAGTTCTTC
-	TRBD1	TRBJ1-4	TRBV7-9	CASSMRTGSEKLFF	TGTGCCAGCAGCATGAGGACAGGCTCTGAAAAACTGTTTTTT
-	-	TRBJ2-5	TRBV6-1	CATFAAGGETQYF	TGTGCCACCTTTGCGGCAGGGGGGGAGACCCAGTACTTC
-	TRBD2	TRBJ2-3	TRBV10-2	CASSDLAGTDTQYF	TGCGCCAGCAGTGATCTAGCGGGGACAGATACGCAGTATTTT
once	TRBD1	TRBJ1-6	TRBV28	CASRPRDRDIVPLHF	TGTGCCAGCAGACCCCGGGACAGGGATATTGTCCCCCTCCACTTT
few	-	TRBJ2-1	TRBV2	CASSAGQMNEQFF	TGTGCCAGCAGCGCGGGACAGATGAATGAGCAGTTCTTC
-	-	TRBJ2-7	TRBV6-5	CASSYRGNDGYEQYF	TGTGCCAGCAGTTACAGGGGGAACGATGGATACGAGCAGTACTTC
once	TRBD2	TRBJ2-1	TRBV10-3	CATVRGDLSYNEQFF	TGTGCCACAGTGCGGGGGGATCTCTCCTACAATGAGCAGTTCTTC
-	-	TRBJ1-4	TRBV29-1	CSVEEGREKLFF	TGCAGCGTTGAGGAGGGCCGTGAAAAACTGTTTTTT
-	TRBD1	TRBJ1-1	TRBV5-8	CASSQGVYNEAFF	TGTGCCAGCAGCCAGGGGGTCTACAACGAAGCTTTCTTT
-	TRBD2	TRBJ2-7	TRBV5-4	CASSLFSGGPSYEQYF	TGTGCCAGCAGCTTGTTTAGCGGGGGGCCAAGCTACGAGCAGTACTTC
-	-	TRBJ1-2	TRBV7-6	CASSPQSGLTDYGYTF	TGTGCCAGCAGCCCGCAGTCGGGACTCACAGACTATGGCTACACCTTC
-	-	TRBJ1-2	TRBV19	CASSIDRTEYYGYTF	TGTGCCAGTAGTATAGATCGGACAGAGTACTATGGCTACACCTTC
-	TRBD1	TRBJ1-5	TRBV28	CASRGQVGQPQHF	TGTGCCAGCAGGGGACAGGTTGGTCAGCCCCAGCATTTT
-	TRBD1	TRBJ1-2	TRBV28	CASSFRMDRPGGYTF	TGTGCCAGCAGTTTCAGGATGGACAGGCCGGGTGGCTACACCTTC
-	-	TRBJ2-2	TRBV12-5	CASGFPERDLVHGELFF	TGTGCTAGTGGTTTCCCCGAAAGGGACTTAGTACACGGGGAGCTGTTTTTT
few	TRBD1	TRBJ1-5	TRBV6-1	CASTSTGINQPQHF	TGTGCCAGCACTTCGACAGGGATCAATCAGCCCCAGCATTTT